This TCR beta chain was documented in a study of cytomegalovirus exposure and HLA in healthy donors. Overall study results and limits: Cytomegalovirus-associated TCR beta chains were listed, numbering around 150. For TCR beta chains, V- and J-gene trimming was later linked to a missense DCLRE1C variant.

60 Vbeta and 13 Jbeta primers were used in PCR. Measured with immunoSEQ multiplex PCR; TCRdb has only the in-frame clones, and not every one. The sample has 150,000 to 200,000 clones, around 84% seen once. This clone has just one count. Its antigen is unknown. Trimming pared 6 bases from V and 3 bases from J, leaving 11 bases between. From germline, CDR1 is MNHNS and CDR2 SASEGT. The CDR3 spans 13 residues. The receptor's source is a man aged 18 to 30 in good health and CMV-seronegative. V gene TRBV6-1 combines with J gene TRBJ2-5; D is ambiguous. Sequencing was done on a sample of PBMCs. CDR3 coding DNA: TGTGCCAGCAGCCTAGATTGGGAAGAGACCCAGTACTTC. It encodes CASSLDWEETQYF.